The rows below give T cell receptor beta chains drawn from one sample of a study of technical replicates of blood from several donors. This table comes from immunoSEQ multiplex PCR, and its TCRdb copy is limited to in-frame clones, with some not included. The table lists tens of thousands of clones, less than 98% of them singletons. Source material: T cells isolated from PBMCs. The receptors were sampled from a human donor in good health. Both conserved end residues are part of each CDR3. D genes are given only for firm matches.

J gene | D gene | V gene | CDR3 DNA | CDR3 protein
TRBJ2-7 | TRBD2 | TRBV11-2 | TGTGCCAGCAGCTCACCGCCGGGACTAGCGGGAGGGCCAGACTACGAGCAGTACTTC | CASSSPPGLAGGPDYEQYF
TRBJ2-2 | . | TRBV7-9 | TGTGCCAGCAGCTTTGTTGACAGACCCGGGGAGCTGTTTTTT | CASSFVDRPGELFF
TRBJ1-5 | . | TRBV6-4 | TGTGCCAGCAGTGTAGGGCGACGGGAAGGAGGGAACAATCAGCCCCAGCATTTT | CASSVGRREGGNNQPQHF
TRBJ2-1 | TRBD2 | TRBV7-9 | TGTGCCAGCAGCTCGTATCTAGCGGGAGAGCAGTTCTTC | CASSSYLAGEQFF
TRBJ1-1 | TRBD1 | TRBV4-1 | TGCGCCAGCAGCCAACAGACAGGGGGCACAACTGAAGCTTTCTTT | CASSQQTGGTTEAFF
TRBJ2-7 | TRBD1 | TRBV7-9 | TGTGCCAGCAGCGGTGGACAGGGGAGCGTTGCGTACGAGCAGTACTTC | CASSGGQGSVAYEQYF
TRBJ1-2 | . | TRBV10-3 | TGTGCCATCAGTGAGTCGAGTGGAGTATATAGCTACACCTTC | CAISESSGVYSYTF
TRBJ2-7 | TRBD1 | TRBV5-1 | TGCGCCAGCAGCTCGGGACAGGGCTCCTACGAGCAGTACTTC | CASSSGQGSYEQYF
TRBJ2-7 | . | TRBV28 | TGTGCCAGCAGTTTAATTTCAGGGGACGAGCAGTACTTC | CASSLISGDEQYF
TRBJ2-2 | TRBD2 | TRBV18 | TGTGCCAGCCGTGAAAGCGGGACGAACACCGGGGAGCTGTTTTTT | CASRESGTNTGELFF
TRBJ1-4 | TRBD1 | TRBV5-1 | TGCGCCAGCAGAACAAGTGACAGGGGGCGCTGGGAAGAACTGTTTTTT | CASRTSDRGRWEELFF
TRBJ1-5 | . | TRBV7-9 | TGTGCCAGCAGGTTCACTCAGGGGAATCAGCCCCAGCATTTT | CASRFTQGNQPQHF
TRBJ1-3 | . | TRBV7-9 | TGTGCCAGCAGCTTACTATCCGGAAACACCATATATTTT | CASSLLSGNTIYF
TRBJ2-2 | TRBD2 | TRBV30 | TGTGCCTGGAGTGTTCTCCCGGGAGGCACCGGGGAGCTGTTTTTT | CAWSVLPGGTGELFF
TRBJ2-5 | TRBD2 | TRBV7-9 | TGTGCCAGCAGCTTTATTGAGACTAGCGGCCAAGAGACCCAGTACTTC | CASSFIETSGQETQYF
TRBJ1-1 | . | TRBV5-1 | TGCGCCAGCAGCCCCCGAGGGGGGGTGACGGCGAACACTGAAGCTTTCTTT | CASSPRGGVTANTEAFF
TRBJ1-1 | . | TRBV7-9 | TGTGCCAGCAGCGAGCACACAGGGAAAGAGTCCGAAGCTTTCTTT | CASSEHTGKESEAFF
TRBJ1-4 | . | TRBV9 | TGTGCCAGCAGTGATCAAGACAGCCTGAATGAAAAACTGTTTTTT | CASSDQDSLNEKLFF
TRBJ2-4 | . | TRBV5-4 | TGTGCCAGCAGCCCTGAAGCCCGGGACACCGTGGGCATTCAGTACTTC | CASSPEARDTVGIQYF
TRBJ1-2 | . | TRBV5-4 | TGTGCCAGCAGCACTGGACAGCTCTATGGCTACACCTTC | CASSTGQLYGYTF
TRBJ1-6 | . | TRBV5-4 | TGTGCCAGCAGCTTGGGGCAAGGGGGAAGCTCCTATAATTCACCCCTCCACTTT | CASSLGQGGSSYNSPLHF
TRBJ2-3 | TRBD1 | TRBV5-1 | TGCGCCAGCAGCTTGCAGGGGGACACAGATACGCAGTATTTT | CASSLQGDTDTQYF
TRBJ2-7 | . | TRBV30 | TGTGCCTGGACCCCACGACAGTTCGGCTCACGGGAGCAGTACTTC | CAWTPRQFGSREQYF
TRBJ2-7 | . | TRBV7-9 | TGTGCCAGCAGCTCGGGGGACCGGGTCTGGGAGCAGTACTTC | CASSSGDRVWEQYF
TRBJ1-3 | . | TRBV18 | TGTGCCAGCTCACCACGGGACACTAGGGGAAACACCATATATTTT | CASSPRDTRGNTIYF
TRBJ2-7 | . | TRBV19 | TGTGCCAGTAGTTACAGGGTTACCTACGAGCAGTACTTC | CASSYRVTYEQYF
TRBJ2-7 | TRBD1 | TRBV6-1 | TGTGCCAGCAGTGAAGCGGGGGACAGCTACGAGCAGTACTTC | CASSEAGDSYEQYF
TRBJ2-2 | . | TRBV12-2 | TGTGCAAGTCGCTTAGTTTTACCTGGGTGGCTAGCGGGAGCGGGGGGGCCTTCTGGGGAGCTGTTTTTT | CASRLVLPGWLAGAGGPSGELFF
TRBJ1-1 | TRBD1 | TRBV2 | TGTGCCAGCAGGATGACAGGGGAAATCCCTGAAGCTTTCTTT | CASRMTGEIPEAFF
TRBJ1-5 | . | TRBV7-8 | TGTGCCAGCAGCTTAGCCCCTAAGGGAGGGGCCGGCCAGCCCCAGCATTTT | CASSLAPKGGAGQPQHF
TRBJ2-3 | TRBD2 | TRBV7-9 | TGTGCCAGCAGCCCGGTACTAGCGGGTACGCAGTATTTT | CASSPVLAGTQYF
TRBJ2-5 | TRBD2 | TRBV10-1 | TGCGCCAGCAGTGAAGGACTAGGGGAAGAGACCCAGTACTTC | CASSEGLGEETQYF
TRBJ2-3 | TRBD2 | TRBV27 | TGTGCCAGCAGCCTTGTGCCTAGCGGCGATACGCAGTATTTT | CASSLVPSGDTQYF
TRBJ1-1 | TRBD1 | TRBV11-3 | TGTGCCAGCAGCCGAAGGGACAGGTTCTACTTGGGTGAAGCTTTCTTT | CASSRRDRFYLGEAFF
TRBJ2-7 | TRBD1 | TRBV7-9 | TGTGCCAGCGCTACGCCGATCGGACAGGTCGCCTACGAGCAGTACTTC | CASATPIGQVAYEQYF
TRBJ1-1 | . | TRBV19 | TGTGCCAGTAGTCGTCGACAACAGGGACCTGAAGCTTTCTTT | CASSRRQQGPEAFF
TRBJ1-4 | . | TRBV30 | TGTGCCTGGAGTCTGAATGAAAAACTGTTTTTT | CAWSLNEKLFF
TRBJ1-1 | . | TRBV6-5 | TGTGCCAGCAGCGTCGGACAGCAGAACACTGAAGCTTTCTTT | CASSVGQQNTEAFF
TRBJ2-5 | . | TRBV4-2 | TGTGCCAGCAGCCAAGATCGAGAAGAGACCCAGTACTTC | CASSQDREETQYF
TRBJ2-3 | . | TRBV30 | TGTGCTTCGATGGCAGATAGCACAGATACGCAGTATTTT | CASMADSTDTQYF
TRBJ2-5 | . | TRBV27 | TGTGCCAGCAGTTCCCTCCGGGACTTCAGACAAGAGACCCAGTACTTC | CASSSLRDFRQETQYF
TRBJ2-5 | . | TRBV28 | TGTGCCAGCAGTTTAGGGCTAAAAGAGACCCAGTACTTC | CASSLGLKETQYF
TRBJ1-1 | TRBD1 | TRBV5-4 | TGTGCCAGCAGCCCAATACCGGGACAGGAGAACACTGAAGCTTTCTTT | CASSPIPGQENTEAFF
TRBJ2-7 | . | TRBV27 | TGTGCCAGCAGTGAGAGTGGGAGCCACCGAGACGAGCAGTACTTC | CASSESGSHRDEQYF
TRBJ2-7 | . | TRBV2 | TGTGCCAGCAGGGGCGTTAACTCCTACGAGCAGTACTTC | CASRGVNSYEQYF
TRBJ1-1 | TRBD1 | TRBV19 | TGTGCCAGTAGTCCCCGGACAGGGTCAAGGTCGAACACTGAAGCTTTCTTT | CASSPRTGSRSNTEAFF
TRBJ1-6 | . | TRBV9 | TGTGCCAGCAGCATACAGTCAAATTCACCCCTCCACTTT | CASSIQSNSPLHF